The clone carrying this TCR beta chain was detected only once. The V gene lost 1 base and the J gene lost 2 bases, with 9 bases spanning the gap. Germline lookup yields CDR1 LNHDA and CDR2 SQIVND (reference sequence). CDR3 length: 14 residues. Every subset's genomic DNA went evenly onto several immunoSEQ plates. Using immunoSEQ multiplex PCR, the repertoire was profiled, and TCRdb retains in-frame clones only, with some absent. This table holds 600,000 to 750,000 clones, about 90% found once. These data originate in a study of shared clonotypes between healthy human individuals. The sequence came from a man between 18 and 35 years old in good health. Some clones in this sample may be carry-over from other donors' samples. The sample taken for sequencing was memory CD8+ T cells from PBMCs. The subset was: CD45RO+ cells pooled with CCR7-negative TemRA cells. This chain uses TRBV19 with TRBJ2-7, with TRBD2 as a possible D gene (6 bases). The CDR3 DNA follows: TGTGCCAGTAGTATAGCGGCGGGACCCTACGAGCAGTACTTC. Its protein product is CASSIAAGPYEQYF.